The 14 T cell receptor beta chains below all came from one sample that was sequenced in a study of PD-1 blockade in classical Hodgkin lymphoma. Time point denoted: cycle 4 day 1 (C4D1), after less than 7 weeks of nivolumab. Every single patient, without exception, relapsed after autologous stem cell transplantation, and brentuximab vedotin exposure varied. CD4+ T cells were purified from thawed PBMCs by magnetic negative selection. Assay: immunoSEQ multiplex PCR; the TCRdb copy retains only in-frame clones and omits some. This table holds around 25,000 clones, around 80% found once. The starting material was CD4+ T cells from blood, obtained before the fourth cycle of nivolumab. The receptors come from a human donor with classical Hodgkin lymphoma.

This clone is deemed large. The J gene is TRBJ2-5, the V gene TRBV7-6; TRBD2 matches 8 bases. Germline lookup yields CDR1 SGHVS and CDR2 FNYEAQ. This CDR3 has 15 amino acids. V lost 5 bases and J lost 2; bases outside the gene matches: 7. The CDR3 sequence: CASSLGGGHQETQYF. The CDR3 coding sequence is TGTGCCAGCAGCCTCGGGGGGGGACATCAAGAGACCCAGTACTTC. Variable domain in full (rest from reference TRBV7-6 and TRBJ2-5): GAGVSQSPRYKVTKRGQDVALRCDPISGHVSLYWYRQALGQGPEFLTYFNYEAQQDKSGLPNDRFSAERPEGSISTLTIQRTEQRDSAMYRCASSLGGGHQETQYFGPGTRLLVL.

The rearrangement links TRBV18 to TRBJ2-7, with a tentative D call TRBD1 (6 bases). Per germline, CDR1 KGHSH and CDR2 LQKENI. The CDR3 runs to 16 residues. V was trimmed by 6 bases and J by 4 bases, leaving 22 bases between them. The DNA for the CDR3 is TGTGCCAGCTCGCCGCGACAGGTGAATCCCTTTTACGAGCAGTACTTC. Protein product: CASSPRQVNPFYEQYF.

This chain joins TRBV29-1 and TRBJ2-1; weak D call: TRBD2 (5 bases). Trimming removed 1 base from V and 10 bases from J, with 26 bases in between. The CDR3 contains 17 residues. CDR1 is SQVTM and CDR2 is ANQGSEA in the germline V gene. The CDR3 DNA sequence: TGCAGCGTTGAAGCCCTTTTAGGGCAGGACTTAGGTGGGGAGCAGTTCTTC. This codes for CSVEALLGQDLGGEQFF.

The chain recombines TRBV7-2 with TRBJ1-1; D is ambiguous. CDR3 length: 14 residues. The V end was cut by 2 bases, the J end by 1 base, with 8 bases between. CDR1 SGHTA and CDR2 FQGNSA come from the germline V gene. DNA of the CDR3: TGTGCCAGCAGCTTAAGCCGATGGAACACTGAAGCTTTCTTT. This translates into CASSLSRWNTEAFF.

DNA of the CDR3: TGCAGCGTTGGGGGGGCAGAAACGGACAAAAACATTCAGTACTTC. Translating it yields CSVGGAETDKNIQYF. The V call is TRBV29-1, the J call TRBJ2-4, with D possibly being TRBD1 or TRBD2 (6 bases each). The CDR3 is 15 amino acids. Germline CDR1 and CDR2: SQVTM and ANQGSEA. Trimming removed 4 bases at V and 3 bases at J, with 16 bases between.

The chain has TRBV4-2 and TRBJ1-2; 7 bases are shared with TRBD1. CDR3 size: 16 residues. V lost 0 bases and J lost 8; bases outside the gene matches: 12. Germline V gene sequence: CDR1 LGHNA, CDR2 YNFKEQ. CDR3 sequence: CASSQDWKGALGGYTF. The DNA for the CDR3 is TGTGCCAGCAGCCAAGATTGGAAGGGGGCCCTGGGAGGCTACACCTTC.

This clone appeared a single time. The rearrangement uses TRBV28 and TRBJ1-5; D may be TRBD1 (6 bases). Germline assignment: CDR1 MDHEN and CDR2 SYDVKM. The V gene lost 8 bases and the J gene lost 4 bases, with 12 bases spanning the gap. This CDR3 has 13 residues. CDR3: CASARTGNQPQHF. The CDR3 DNA is TGTGCCAGCGCTAGAACAGGGAATCAGCCCCAGCATTTT.

The chain couples TRBV4-3 to TRBJ1-4; D may be TRBD1 (6 bases). V lost 1 base and J lost 3, with 15 bases in between. The germline V gene encodes CDR1 LGHNA and CDR2 YSLEER. The CDR3 loop spans 17 amino acids. The CDR3 coding sequence is TGCGCCAGCAGCCAAGGGTCGGTGGGGGGGCCTAATGAAAAACTGTTTTTT. Protein: CASSQGSVGGPNEKLFF.

This clone turned up a few times. The chain links TRBV10-3 to TRBJ2-7; D assignment may be TRBD1 or TRBD2 (5 bases each). Trimming pared 10 bases from V and 2 bases from J, leaving 15 bases between. Germline CDR1 reads ENHRY; CDR2 reads SYGVKD. The CDR3 spans 13 residues. The CDR3 spells CATLRDPPYEQYF. CDR3 DNA: TGTGCCACTTTACGGGACCCTCCCTACGAGCAGTACTTC.

This chain joins TRBV15 and TRBJ2-3; D assignment may be TRBD1 or TRBD2 (5 bases each). V shed 0 bases and J shed 5 bases, with 9 bases lying between them. CDR3 length: 14 amino acids. Germline values: CDR1 LNHNV, CDR2 YYDKDF (reference sequence). This CDR3 reads CATSRDGTVDTQYF. The CDR3 DNA reads as TGTGCCACCAGCAGAGATGGGACCGTAGATACGCAGTATTTT.

This clone was detected only once. The V and J genes are TRBV2 and TRBJ1-4; D is ambiguous. Germline-derived CDR1 and CDR2 are SNHLY and FYNNEI. Trimming stripped 6 bases from V and 7 bases from J, with 12 bases between. The CDR3 is 13 amino acids. The CDR3 DNA follows: TGTGCCAGCAGCCGGGGAATAGGTGAAAAACTGTTTTTT. Protein sequence: CASSRGIGEKLFF.

The rearrangement links TRBV10-3 to TRBJ1-1, with D unresolved. The CDR3 sequence is 12 residues long. Germline CDR1 is ENHRY and CDR2 is SYGVKD. V was trimmed by 2 bases and J by 7 bases, leaving 8 bases between them. The CDR3 nucleotides read TGTGCCATCAGTGAGGGGCGGCTTGAAGCTTTCTTT. It codes for CAISEGRLEAFF.

This clone has a single count. DNA for the CDR3: TGTGCCAGCAGCTTTGGGAAGGAAAAACTGTTTTTT. It encodes CASSFGKEKLFF. The chain employs TRBV5-4 and TRBJ1-4; no clear D. Germline loops: CDR1 SGHNT, CDR2 YYREEE (reference sequence). The length of the CDR3 is 12 residues. Trimming cost V 2 bases and J 8 bases, with 7 bases left between them.

The V and J genes are TRBV7-8 and TRBJ1-5, with D unclear. This CDR3 region has 12 residues. Germline V gene lookup returns CDR1 SGHVS and CDR2 FQNEAQ. V lost 5 bases to trimming and J lost 11 bases, with 13 bases between them. CDR3: CASSPALGTQHF. CDR3 DNA sequence: TGTGCCAGCAGCCCCGCCTTGGGGACCCAGCATTTT.